This entry describes one T cell receptor beta chain. The source of the sample is a study of shared T cell receptors in the human thymus. Looked up from germline, CDR1 is SNHLY and CDR2 is FYNNEI. The V gene lost 7 bases and the J gene lost 2 bases, with 9 bases spanning the gap. This CDR3 has 12 amino acids. The method was immunoSEQ multiplex PCR; TCRdb's version includes in-frame clones alone and lacks a portion of them. The top ten hold 0.008% to 0.011% of the sample, which has hundreds of thousands of clones, approximately 85% seen once. These data also featured in a second study, about human thymus T cells. That publication notes: Related work showed strongly overlapping thymic repertoires across unrelated individuals.

The sequenced sample consisted of thymocytes. The clonotype originates from a girl under three years old with a congenital heart defect. This chain links TRBV2 with TRBJ2-7; D unclear. The CDR3 region has the DNA TGTGCCAGCACCGAGGAGACCTACGAGCAGTACTTC. The encoded protein is CASTEETYEQYF.